This T cell receptor beta chain originates from a study of blood T cell repertoires in COVID-19. Turning to the study itself: The United States, Italy and Spain supplied acute and convalescent COVID-19 samples. Sample material is recorded as cDNA or gDNA derived from T cells, B-cell-depleted T cells, or PBMCs.

This CDR3 region has 13 residues. Followed longitudinally, the Seattle patients had been enrolled during active infection. As originally analysed: Reference gene primer amplification in the assay estimated nucleated cell counts. The table came from immunoSEQ multiplex PCR; TCRdb's copy has only in-frame clones and leaves some out. V and J calls and clone size come straight from that table; D and trimming were deduced from the DNA. The sample carries about 240,000 clones, 75% to 85% recorded once. The chain carries TRBV21-1 and TRBJ1-1. TRBV21-1 is classified as a pseudogene. This receptor was obtained from a woman aged 80 or older with COVID-19, enrolled during active disease. The specimen was peripheral blood. The CDR3 reads CASSSRSNTEAFF. DNA for the CDR3: TGTGCCAGCAGCAGTCGGTCGAACACTGAAGCTTTCTTT.